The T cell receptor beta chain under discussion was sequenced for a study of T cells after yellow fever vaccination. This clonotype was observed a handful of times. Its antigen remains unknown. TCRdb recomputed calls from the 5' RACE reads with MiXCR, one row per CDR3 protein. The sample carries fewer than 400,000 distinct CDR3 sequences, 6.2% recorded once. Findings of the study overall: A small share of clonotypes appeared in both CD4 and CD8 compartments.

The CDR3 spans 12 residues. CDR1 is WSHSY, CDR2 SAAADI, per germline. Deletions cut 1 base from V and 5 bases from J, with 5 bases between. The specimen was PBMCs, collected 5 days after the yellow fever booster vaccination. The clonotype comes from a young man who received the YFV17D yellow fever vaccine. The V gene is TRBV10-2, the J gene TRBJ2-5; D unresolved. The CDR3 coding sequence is TGCGCCAGCAGTGAGTTGGGGGAGACCCAGTACTTC. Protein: CASSELGETQYF.